A single sample is the source of the 14 T cell receptor beta chains below, sequenced in a study of beta chain features in type 1 diabetes. Reverse transcription of all isolated RNA meant that expressed TCRB transcripts were sequenced. Assay used: immunoSEQ multiplex PCR; TCRdb lists only in-frame clones, some missing. The table lists under 300,000 clones, 7.5% to 9.5% of them singletons. Material for sequencing was central memory CD4+ T cells from blood. The source is a young woman in good health.

J is TRBJ2-5 and V is TRBV15; D may correspond to TRBD1 or TRBD2 (5 bases each). There are 14 residues in the CDR3. V was clipped by 1 base and J by 3 bases, with 9 bases between them. The germline CDR1 and CDR2 sequences are LNHNV and YYDKDF (reference sequence). The CDR3 sequence: CATSRGGPEETQYF. CDR3 bases: TGTGCCACCAGCAGAGGGGGACCAGAAGAGACCCAGTACTTC.

This clone has ten or more counts. The chain carries TRBV4-1 and TRBJ1-6; TRBD1 matches at 8 bases. This CDR3 has 17 amino acids. Trimming at V came to 4 bases and at J to 7 bases, leaving 12 bases not matched to a gene. The germline CDR1 and CDR2 sequences are MGHRA and YSYEKL. This CDR3 is CASSREPTGGGNSPLHF. Here the CDR3 DNA reads TGCGCCAGCAGCCGAGAGCCCACAGGGGGGGGGAATTCACCCCTCCACTTT.

The table lists this clone with a few counts. The rearrangement links TRBV7-2 to TRBJ2-3, with 9 nucleotides matching TRBD2. CDR1 is SGHTA, CDR2 FQGNSA, per germline. Trimming removed 1 base from V and 2 bases from J; junction bases left unmatched: 4. The length of the CDR3 is 16 residues. The CDR3 DNA reads TGTGCCAGCAGCTTAGATCTAGCGGGGAACACAGATACGCAGTATTTT. The encoded protein is CASSLDLAGNTDTQYF. The variable domain in full, with the rest retrieved from reference TRBV7-2 and TRBJ2-3, is GAGVSQSPSNKVTEKGKDVELRCDPISGHTALYWYRQSLGQGLEFLIYFQGNSAPDKSGLPSDRFSAERTGGSVSTLTIQRTQQEDSAVYLCASSLDLAGNTDTQYFGPGTRLTVL.

This clone appeared a few times. The rearrangement links TRBV9 to TRBJ2-3; D ambiguous. Germline CDR1 is SGDLS and CDR2 is YYNGEE. The V end lost 4 bases, the J end lost 5 bases, and 17 bases lay between the germline ends. CDR3 size: 15 residues. The CDR3 DNA follows: TGTGCCAGCAGCTCTCATCGGGTAGGTCTAGATACGCAGTATTTT. Residues: CASSSHRVGLDTQYF.

This clone was detected only a few times. Written as DNA, the CDR3 is TGTGCCAGCAGTTTTGGGGGGCTCCTCGGGGAGACCCAGTACTTC. Amino acids: CASSFGGLLGETQYF. The chain employs TRBV27 and TRBJ2-5; D could derive from TRBD1 or TRBD2 (6 bases each). The germline CDR1 and CDR2 sequences are MNHEY and SMNVEV (reference sequence). Trimming removed 3 bases from V and 5 bases from J, with 16 bases in between. The CDR3 loop spans 15 amino acids.

V and J are TRBV2 and TRBJ2-3; D is uncertain. There are 14 residues in the CDR3. Germline V gives CDR1 SNHLY, CDR2 FYNNEI. Deletions cut 4 bases from V and 4 bases from J, with 12 bases between. The CDR3 spells CASSGGLRADTQYF. The DNA of the CDR3 is TGTGCCAGCAGTGGGGGTCTACGCGCAGATACGCAGTATTTT.

The sample holds many counts of this clone. The chain employs TRBV9 and TRBJ2-3; weak D call: TRBD2 (6 bases). The CDR3 is made up of 16 amino acids. V lost 4 bases and J 0 bases, leaving 15 bases between the germline ends. CDR1 and CDR2 from the germline V gene are SGDLS and YYNGEE. The CDR3: CASSNGLAQSTDTQYF. The CDR3 nucleotides are TGTGCCAGCAGCAACGGGCTAGCGCAGAGCACAGATACGCAGTATTTT.

The V call is TRBV10-3, the J call TRBJ2-7, with 11 nucleotides matching TRBD2. Trimming at V came to 4 bases and at J to 4 bases, leaving 0 bases not matched to a gene. The CDR3 consists of 13 residues. In germline, CDR1 is ENHRY, CDR2 SYGVKD. This CDR3 reads CAISGTSGYEQYF. In DNA, the CDR3 is TGTGCCATCAGTGGGACTAGCGGGTACGAGCAGTACTTC.

This clone was counted at least ten times. V usage is TRBV7-6 and J usage is TRBJ2-1, with TRBD1 matching 9 bases. With 4 bases clipped from V and 6 bases from J, the junction kept 13 bases outside the gene matches. Germline-derived CDR1 and CDR2 are SGHVS and FNYEAQ. The CDR3 is made up of 17 amino acids. CDR3 sequence: CASSSTGGRQRPNEQFF. The CDR3 region has the DNA TGTGCCAGCAGCTCTACAGGGGGCCGCCAAAGGCCCAATGAGCAGTTCTTC.

This clone was recorded at least ten times. V and J are TRBV28 and TRBJ1-5; 7 bases are a match to TRBD1. The CDR3 contains 16 residues. Per the germline V gene, CDR1 is MDHEN and CDR2 is SYDVKM. After removal of 6 bases from V and 4 bases from J, the junction contained 12 bases not matched to a gene. CDR3 nucleotide sequence: TGTGCCAGCAGCCGCGCTTTGACAGGGACTAATCAGCCCCAGCATTTT. This translates into CASSRALTGTNQPQHF.

This clone was found a few times. The J gene is TRBJ2-3, the V gene TRBV13, with D possibly matching TRBD1 (6 bases). Germline CDR1 PRHDT, CDR2 FYEKMQ (reference sequence). The CDR3 is 14 amino acids. Deletions cut 5 bases from V and 8 bases from J, with 17 bases between. The chain's CDR3 is CASSPSRQAGTQYF. CDR3 DNA sequence: TGTGCCAGCAGCCCGTCCCGACAGGCAGGTACGCAGTATTTT.

The sample holds a few counts of this clone. V gene TRBV28 combines with J gene TRBJ1-2; no reliable D call. Germline-derived CDR1 and CDR2 are MDHEN and SYDVKM. The CDR3 is made up of 14 amino acids. V lost 6 bases and J 2 bases, leaving 13 bases between the germline ends. Here the CDR3 reads CASRDSGPNYGYTF. CDR3 nucleotides: TGTGCCAGCAGAGACTCCGGGCCGAACTATGGCTACACCTTC.

The chain joins TRBV7-9 to TRBJ2-5, with D hard to call. The CDR3 loop spans 10 amino acids. Germline V gives CDR1 SEHNR, CDR2 FQNEAQ (reference sequence). The V gene lost 5 bases and the J gene lost 7 bases, with 5 bases spanning the gap. The CDR3, as DNA: TGTGCCAGCAGCCGTGGGACCCAGTACTTC. Encoded protein: CASSRGTQYF.

This clone was seen only a few times. The rearrangement links TRBV2 to TRBJ2-4, with D uncertain. The germline gives CDR1 SNHLY, CDR2 FYNNEI. V lost 7 bases and J 6 bases, leaving 13 bases between the germline ends. This CDR3 has 13 amino acids. This CDR3 reads CASMRNGLNIQYF. In DNA, the CDR3 is TGTGCCAGCATGCGGAACGGCCTAAACATTCAGTACTTC. Full variable domain (rest looked up from reference TRBV2 and TRBJ2-4): EPEVTQTPSHQVTQMGQEVILRCVPISNHLYFYWYRQILGQKVEFLVSFYNNEISEKSEIFDDQFSVERPDGSNFTLKIRSTKLEDSAMYFCASMRNGLNIQYFGAGTRLSVL.